The rows below give T cell receptor beta chains drawn from one sample of a study of cytomegalovirus exposure and HLA in healthy donors. Measured with immunoSEQ multiplex PCR; TCRdb has only the in-frame clones, and not every one. The sample lists some 160,000 clones, around 80% occurring once. The material sequenced was PBMCs. All receptors come from a male donor in good health and CMV-seropositive. Each CDR3 is given with its conserved first and last residue. Clone size, where shown, is once, few, many, or a class for clones that have expanded.

v_call: TRBV25-1
j_call: TRBJ1-4
clone_size: -
cdr3_aa: CASSEFRGSNEKLFF

v_call: TRBV30
j_call: TRBJ2-6
clone_size: -
cdr3_aa: CASPQRSGANGLTF

v_call: TRBV7-2
j_call: TRBJ2-1
clone_size: once
cdr3_aa: CASSSSGTGTSSYNEQFF

v_call: TRBV5-3
j_call: TRBJ2-7
clone_size: -
cdr3_aa: CARSLTGDKTSYEQYF

v_call: TRBV30
j_call: TRBJ2-1
clone_size: few
cdr3_aa: CAWSQEYGKWDNEQFF

v_call: TRBV5-5
j_call: TRBJ1-5
clone_size: -
cdr3_aa: CASSFDRGTYSNQPQHF

v_call: TRBV27
j_call: TRBJ2-7
clone_size: -
cdr3_aa: CASSLGQSSYEQYF

v_call: TRBV27
j_call: TRBJ1-5
clone_size: -
cdr3_aa: CASSPGGFSNQPQHF

v_call: TRBV7-2
j_call: TRBJ2-7
clone_size: -
cdr3_aa: CASSLGTGTYEQYF

v_call: TRBV30
j_call: TRBJ2-2
clone_size: -
cdr3_aa: CAWSVLRDAGELFF

v_call: TRBV5-4
j_call: TRBJ2-3
clone_size: -
cdr3_aa: CASSLEGAADTQYF

v_call: TRBV9
j_call: TRBJ2-7
clone_size: -
cdr3_aa: CASSPGDRGGEQYF

v_call: TRBV7-2
j_call: TRBJ1-2
clone_size: -
cdr3_aa: CASSLMGGGYTF

v_call: TRBV30
j_call: TRBJ1-5
clone_size: -
cdr3_aa: CAWSNLGGNQPQHF

v_call: TRBV4-1
j_call: TRBJ2-3
clone_size: -
cdr3_aa: CASSQVGSGRIGISTDTQYF

v_call: TRBV30
j_call: TRBJ2-3
clone_size: -
cdr3_aa: CAWSPAGGRSGTDTQYF

v_call: TRBV30
j_call: TRBJ1-4
clone_size: once
cdr3_aa: CAWSVQGGWLEKLFF

v_call: TRBV5-1
j_call: TRBJ1-6
clone_size: -
cdr3_aa: CASSAGQGALNSPLHF

v_call: TRBV12-5
j_call: TRBJ2-1
clone_size: few
cdr3_aa: CASGFGLAGSLGNEQFF

v_call: TRBV7-2
j_call: TRBJ2-1
clone_size: -
cdr3_aa: CASSSGTGRVEQFF

v_call: TRBV5-4
j_call: TRBJ2-7
clone_size: once
cdr3_aa: CASSLVAEEQYF

v_call: TRBV9
j_call: TRBJ1-2
clone_size: -
cdr3_aa: CASSVGQGGYMGGYTF

v_call: TRBV27
j_call: TRBJ1-1
clone_size: -
cdr3_aa: CASSLSYRVEGTEAFF

v_call: TRBV30
j_call: TRBJ2-3
clone_size: few
cdr3_aa: CAWGDSRTSGFTDTQYF

v_call: TRBV28
j_call: TRBJ2-6
clone_size: -
cdr3_aa: CASSSRTGFESGANVLTF

v_call: TRBV11-2
j_call: TRBJ2-7
clone_size: few
cdr3_aa: CASSPPTGLVSSYEQYF

v_call: TRBV14
j_call: TRBJ2-7
clone_size: -
cdr3_aa: CASSYTWTGQFTYEQYF

v_call: TRBV6-5
j_call: TRBJ1-2
clone_size: -
cdr3_aa: CASSFTTGANYGYTF

v_call: TRBV29-1
j_call: TRBJ2-2
clone_size: once
cdr3_aa: CSVYGQAQNTGELFF

v_call: TRBV4-3
j_call: TRBJ2-2
clone_size: -
cdr3_aa: CASSQDGGGKLFF

v_call: TRBV10-3
j_call: TRBJ1-1
clone_size: -
cdr3_aa: CAISVGTGGTEAFF

v_call: TRBV18
j_call: TRBJ2-5
clone_size: once
cdr3_aa: CASSPPGQRETQYF

v_call: TRBV7-9
j_call: TRBJ2-2
clone_size: -
cdr3_aa: CASSTSMDVRTGELFF

v_call: TRBV10-3
j_call: TRBJ2-3
clone_size: once
cdr3_aa: CAISERPQGADTQYF

v_call: TRBV9
j_call: TRBJ1-2
clone_size: -
cdr3_aa: CASSVGDRSYGYTF

v_call: TRBV7-9
j_call: TRBJ2-2
clone_size: -
cdr3_aa: CASSFAGLATGELFF

v_call: TRBV4-1
j_call: TRBJ2-7
clone_size: -
cdr3_aa: CASSRPGTDLSYEQYF

v_call: TRBV28
j_call: TRBJ2-7
clone_size: -
cdr3_aa: CASTPSWGTASYEQYF

v_call: TRBV6-1
j_call: TRBJ1-2
clone_size: -
cdr3_aa: CASSERGSSNYGYTF

v_call: TRBV19
j_call: TRBJ2-5
clone_size: -
cdr3_aa: CASRSLAGVGETQYF

v_call: TRBV14
j_call: TRBJ1-1
clone_size: -
cdr3_aa: CASSQPGGPATEAFF

v_call: TRBV7-2
j_call: TRBJ1-1
clone_size: -
cdr3_aa: CASSYGPPEAFF

v_call: TRBV5-1
j_call: TRBJ1-3
clone_size: -
cdr3_aa: CASSLGQGDNTIYF

v_call: TRBV27
j_call: TRBJ2-7
clone_size: -
cdr3_aa: CASSFSRGATYEQYF

v_call: TRBV30
j_call: TRBJ1-4
clone_size: -
cdr3_aa: CAWSPDRGTNEKLFF

v_call: TRBV4-3
j_call: TRBJ2-3
clone_size: -
cdr3_aa: CASSQGLAGGPRTDTQYF

v_call: TRBV7-9
j_call: TRBJ2-7
clone_size: -
cdr3_aa: CASSSPGTQYEQYF

v_call: TRBV4-3
j_call: TRBJ2-3
clone_size: few
cdr3_aa: CASSQGRGRTDTQYF

v_call: TRBV30
j_call: TRBJ2-7
clone_size: -
cdr3_aa: CAWSVTLVQYF

v_call: TRBV5-4
j_call: TRBJ2-7
clone_size: once
cdr3_aa: CASSLATSGYEQYF

v_call: TRBV6-1
j_call: TRBJ2-7
clone_size: -
cdr3_aa: CASIQRESSYEQYF